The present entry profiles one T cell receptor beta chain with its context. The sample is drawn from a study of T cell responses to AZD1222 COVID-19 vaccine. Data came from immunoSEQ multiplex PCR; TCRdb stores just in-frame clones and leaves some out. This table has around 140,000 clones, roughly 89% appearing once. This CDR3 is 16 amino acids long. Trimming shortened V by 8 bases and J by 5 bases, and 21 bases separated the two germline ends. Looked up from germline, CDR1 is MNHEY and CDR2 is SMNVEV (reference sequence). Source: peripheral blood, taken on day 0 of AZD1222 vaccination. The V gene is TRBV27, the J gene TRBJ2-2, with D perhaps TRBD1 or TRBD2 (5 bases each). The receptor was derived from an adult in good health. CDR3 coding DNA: TGTGCCAGCGGCGACAGAGAAGGGAGAGGGACCGGGGAGCTGTTTTTT. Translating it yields CASGDREGRGTGELFF.